There are many counts of the clone carrying this T cell receptor (beta chain). Antigen specificity is unknown. A Clinical Activity Score of at least 3, a NOSPECS grade of at least 4 and a duration under 3 months were recorded in the ophthalmopathy patients. Germline CDR1 MNHEY, CDR2 SVGEGT. V lost 0 bases and J 4 bases, leaving 13 bases between the germline ends. The CDR3 length is 16 residues. This record comes from a study of T cells in Graves' hyperthyroidism and ophthalmopathy. Study-level points and caveats: The model foresaw ophthalmopathy a median roughly 6.6 months prior to onset. Blood also held most thyroid clonotypes expanded beyond 0.001. Ophthalmopathy stood apart from stable hyperthyroidism in a 13 V-J model.

The source material, RNA transcripts, was used to amplify TCR beta CDR3 regions. The TCR CDR3 first-round RT-PCR relied on the HTBI primer set. Each CDR3 protein gets one entry after TCRdb re-called the multiplex PCR reads with MiXCR. The repertoire has 500,000 to 650,000 distinct CDR3 sequences, just under 20% of them found once; the top ten carry 45% to 50%. The chain joins TRBV6-2 or TRBV6-3 to TRBJ2-1; D perhaps matches TRBD2 (5 bases). The clonotype comes from a man aged 40-55 years with Graves' ophthalmopathy. Input material: blood. The CDR3 here is CASSYSSALGYNEQFF. CDR3 nucleotides: TGTGCCAGCAGTTACTCTAGCGCACTAGGGTACAATGAGCAGTTCTTC.